This T cell receptor beta chain is drawn from a study of human CD8 memory T cell subsets. Concerning this clonotype: Its specificity is unknown.

The germline V gene has CDR1 MNHEY and CDR2 SVGEGT. The CDR3 extends over 18 amino acids. Construction of TCR beta libraries was accomplished by means of UMI-labeled 5' RACE. Original analysis: Individual TCR beta libraries contained between about 2,600 and 20,000 functional CDR3 beta clonotypes each. From the 5' RACE reads, TCRdb lists one entry per CDR3 protein and no DNA. The V and J calls shown here were made by TCRdb, not taken from the authors' results. This table holds some 10,000 distinct CDR3 sequences. Findings and limits, study-wide: Among the subsets, Chao1 estimates suggested that stem-like memory T cells were more diverse than precursor exhausted T cells. While effector memory cells differed, stem-like memory and precursor exhausted T cells had similarly high diversity.

Buffy coats of healthy donors provided the PBMC used. The specimen sequenced was CD8+ T cells from PBMCs. The gene calls are TRBV6-2 or TRBV6-3 and TRBJ2-1; without DNA, the TCRdb call of TRBD1 cannot be checked. The receptor comes from a human donor in good health. The CDR3 sequence: CASSFPLHSGGSYNEQFF.